These T cell receptor beta chains were read from a single sample in a study of CD4 and CD8 cells across lung adenocarcinoma regions. One entry per CDR3 protein, called by TCRdb with MiXCR from the PCR reads. The repertoire includes several thousand distinct CDR3 sequences, under 60% of them detected once, and nearly 97% sits in the top ten. Material: CD8+ T cells from the center of a lung tumor. Every receptor here comes from a male donor with lung adenocarcinoma. The CD4 and CD8 labels of this study may be unreliable. The CDR3 runs from the conserved cysteine through the conserved F or W. D genes are given only for firm matches. Not every row has a clone size; where given, it reads once, few, many or a size class.

D gene: TRBD2; clone size: once; V gene: TRBV6-1; J gene: TRBJ2-7; CDR3 protein: CASTRTSGYEQYF; CDR3 DNA: TGTGCCAGCACTAGGACTAGCGGCTACGAGCAGTACTTC
D gene: .; clone size: many; V gene: TRBV4-1; J gene: TRBJ2-7; CDR3 protein: CASSQAQTPLGQYF; CDR3 DNA: TGCGCCAGCAGCCAAGCCCAGACCCCCCTAGGGCAGTACTTC
D gene: .; clone size: .; V gene: TRBV7-2; J gene: TRBJ2-3; CDR3 protein: CASSRGGAADTQYF; CDR3 DNA: TGTGCCAGCAGCCGAGGGGGGGCGGCAGATACGCAGTATTTT
D gene: TRBD1; clone size: .; V gene: TRBV6-1; J gene: TRBJ1-6; CDR3 protein: CASSEYGRGTMNSPLHF; CDR3 DNA: TGTGCCAGCAGTGAATACGGCAGGGGGACGATGAATTCACCCCTCCACTTT
D gene: .; clone size: .; V gene: TRBV6-1; J gene: TRBJ1-5; CDR3 protein: CASSGGGFEGQPQHF; CDR3 DNA: TGTGCCAGCAGTGGAGGTGGCTTTGAGGGACAGCCCCAGCATTTT
D gene: TRBD2; clone size: .; V gene: TRBV6-1; J gene: TRBJ2-3; CDR3 protein: CASSRLAGSSDTQYF; CDR3 DNA: TGTGCCAGCAGTAGACTAGCGGGTTCTTCAGATACGCAGTATTTT
D gene: .; clone size: many; V gene: TRBV7-2; J gene: TRBJ2-5; CDR3 protein: CASSPYGVWETQYF; CDR3 DNA: TGTGCCAGCAGCCCATACGGGGTCTGGGAGACCCAGTACTTC
D gene: .; clone size: many; V gene: TRBV7-6; J gene: TRBJ2-5; CDR3 protein: CASSFGRQETQYF; CDR3 DNA: TGTGCCAGCAGCTTCGGCAGACAAGAGACCCAGTACTTC
D gene: TRBD2; clone size: .; V gene: TRBV6-1; J gene: TRBJ2-2; CDR3 protein: CASRATSGSAGELFF; CDR3 DNA: TGTGCCAGCAGGGCAACAAGCGGGAGTGCCGGGGAGCTGTTTTTT
D gene: .; clone size: .; V gene: TRBV12-3/TRBV12-4; J gene: TRBJ2-1; CDR3 protein: CASSRTRSSYNEQFF; CDR3 DNA: TGTGCCAGCAGCCGAACTAGAAGCTCCTACAATGAGCAGTTCTTC
D gene: .; clone size: .; V gene: TRBV25-1; J gene: TRBJ2-4; CDR3 protein: CASSGGGRKNIQYF; CDR3 DNA: TGTGCCAGCAGCGGAGGGGGACGAAAAAACATTCAGTACTTC
D gene: TRBD2; clone size: .; V gene: TRBV10-3; J gene: TRBJ2-7; CDR3 protein: CAISGGGGGTYEQYF; CDR3 DNA: TGTGCCATCAGTGGGGGTGGCGGGGGAACCTACGAGCAGTACTTC
D gene: .; clone size: .; V gene: TRBV6-1; J gene: TRBJ2-2; CDR3 protein: CASSPRRWTGELFF; CDR3 DNA: TGTGCCAGCAGTCCCAGACGGTGGACCGGGGAGCTGTTTTTT
D gene: .; clone size: many; V gene: TRBV6-1; J gene: TRBJ2-7; CDR3 protein: CASSELGTLNYEQYF; CDR3 DNA: TGTGCCAGCAGTGAGCTCGGGACACTAAACTACGAGCAGTACTTC
D gene: .; clone size: few; V gene: TRBV6-1; J gene: TRBJ2-5; CDR3 protein: CASTRARQETQYF; CDR3 DNA: TGTGCCAGCACCCGAGCGAGGCAAGAGACCCAGTACTTC
D gene: .; clone size: .; V gene: TRBV6-1; J gene: TRBJ2-2; CDR3 protein: CASRLEKDTGELFF; CDR3 DNA: TGTGCCAGCAGGCTTGAAAAGGACACCGGGGAGCTGTTTTTT
D gene: .; clone size: .; V gene: TRBV7-9; J gene: TRBJ2-1; CDR3 protein: CASSGQGRGSYNEQFF; CDR3 DNA: TGTGCCAGCAGCGGGCAGGGGAGAGGCTCCTACAATGAGCAGTTCTTC
D gene: .; clone size: .; V gene: TRBV20-1; J gene: TRBJ2-5; CDR3 protein: CSASYVPGLEETQYF; CDR3 DNA: TGCAGTGCTAGTTACGTCCCGGGACTCGAAGAGACCCAGTACTTC
D gene: TRBD2; clone size: .; V gene: TRBV6-1; J gene: TRBJ2-1; CDR3 protein: CASSQTSGAYNEQFF; CDR3 DNA: TGTGCCAGCAGTCAGACTAGCGGGGCCTACAATGAGCAGTTCTTC
D gene: .; clone size: .; V gene: TRBV6-1; J gene: TRBJ2-3; CDR3 protein: CASTNQVFGSTDTQYF; CDR3 DNA: TGTGCCAGCACAAACCAGGTGTTCGGGAGCACAGATACGCAGTATTTT
D gene: TRBD1; clone size: few; V gene: TRBV10-3; J gene: TRBJ2-1; CDR3 protein: CAIRGTGEMRGNEQFF; CDR3 DNA: TGTGCCATCAGAGGGACAGGGGAAATGCGGGGGAATGAGCAGTTCTTC
D gene: TRBD2; clone size: .; V gene: TRBV10-2; J gene: TRBJ2-1; CDR3 protein: CASSELAGGESYNEQFF; CDR3 DNA: TGCGCCAGCAGTGAATTAGCGGGAGGAGAATCCTACAATGAGCAGTTCTTC
D gene: .; clone size: .; V gene: TRBV10-1; J gene: TRBJ2-4; CDR3 protein: CARLLRGKSTNTQYF; CDR3 DNA: TGCGCCCGCTTGCTGAGGGGGAAATCCACAAATACGCAGTACTTC
D gene: .; clone size: once; V gene: TRBV7-8; J gene: TRBJ1-1; CDR3 protein: CASSPRGGNTEAFF; CDR3 DNA: TGTGCCAGCAGCCCCCGGGGGGGGAACACTGAAGCTTTCTTT
D gene: .; clone size: many; V gene: TRBV11-2; J gene: TRBJ1-4; CDR3 protein: CASSLDLGAFTNEKLFF; CDR3 DNA: TGTGCCAGCAGCTTAGATTTGGGGGCGTTTACTAATGAAAAACTGTTTTTT
D gene: TRBD2; clone size: .; V gene: TRBV6-5; J gene: TRBJ2-1; CDR3 protein: CASSYSRLAGEVEQFF; CDR3 DNA: TGTGCCAGCAGTTACTCGAGGCTAGCGGGGGAGGTTGAGCAGTTCTTC